This T cell receptor beta chain is drawn from a study of shared clonotypes between healthy human individuals. CD45RO negativity and positive selection for CCR7 defined naive CD8 cells, a population that excluded terminally differentiated effector memory CD45RA+ cells. Assay used: immunoSEQ multiplex PCR; TCRdb lists only in-frame clones, some missing. The sample includes some 2.1 million clones, over 85% seen only once; the top ten take roughly 1%. The V gene end was trimmed by 5 bases and the J gene end by 2 bases; junction bases not matched to a gene: 5. Germline-derived CDR1 and CDR2 are SGHAT and FQDESV (reference sequence). The CDR3 is made up of 15 amino acids.

Sequencing was done on a sample of naive CD8+ T cells sorted from blood. The sequence was obtained from a man between 18 and 29 years old in good health. V is TRBV11-1 and J is TRBJ2-3, with TRBD1 identical over 9 bases. The CDR3 region is CASSPGQGITDTQYF. CDR3 nucleotides: TGTGCCAGCAGCCCGGGACAGGGAATCACAGATACGCAGTATTTT. Based on the CDR3 plus reference TRBV11-1 and TRBJ2-3, the full variable domain is EAEVAQSPRYKITEKSQAVAFWCDPISGHATLYWYRQILGQGPELLVQFQDESVVDDSQLPKDRFSAERLKGVDSTLKIQPAELGDSAMYLCASSPGQGITDTQYFGPGTRLTVL.